A selection of T cell receptor beta chains follows, all from one sample in a study of radiotherapy plus CTLA-4 blockade in lung cancer. Produced via immunoSEQ multiplex PCR; TCRdb's table is partial and in-frame only. The table has approximately 100,000 clones, about 84% seen once. The sample in question was peripheral blood, obtained from a patient treated with radiotherapy plus ipilimumab. Receptors were obtained from a human donor with non-small cell lung cancer that progressed on radiotherapy plus ipilimumab. Some clones in this sample may be carry-over from other donors' samples. Each CDR3 is given with its conserved first and last residue. The order of the fields is D gene, J gene, CDR3 length, clone size, V gene, CDR3 DNA, CDR3 protein. The D gene is left open where the match is weak. Part of the rows lack a size; the others show once, few, many or a class for expanded clones.

.	TRBJ1-1	14	.	TRBV5-4	TGTGCCAGCAGCTCGGGAACACGAAACACTGAAGCTTTCTTT	CASSSGTRNTEAFF
.	TRBJ1-5	15	.	TRBV10-3	TGTGCCATTTCAGACGCGGGGAACCCCAATCAGCCCCAGCATTTT	CAISDAGNPNQPQHF
.	TRBJ2-7	16	.	TRBV5-1	TGCGCCAGCAGCTTGGGTACCGGGAAAAGTTTCTACGAGCAGTACTTC	CASSLGTGKSFYEQYF
.	TRBJ2-3	17	.	TRBV2	TGTGCCAGCAGTGAATCACCCCCCAGGGGATACACAGATACGCAGTATTTT	CASSESPPRGYTDTQYF
.	TRBJ1-2	15	.	TRBV5-1	TGCGCCAGCAGCTCTGGGACTTTGGATAACTATGGCTACACCTTC	CASSSGTLDNYGYTF
.	TRBJ1-1	15	few	TRBV4-3	TGCGCCAGCAGCCAAGAGTGGCGCCCTCAACACGAAGCTTTCTTT	CASSQEWRPQHEAFF
.	TRBJ1-2	15	once	TRBV14	TGTGCCAGCAGCCGGATACACAGGGAACTTGATGGCTACACCTTC	CASSRIHRELDGYTF
TRBD1	TRBJ1-2	14	once	TRBV28	TGTGCCAGCAGTTTGCAGGGACAGGGTTTTGGCTACACCTTC	CASSLQGQGFGYTF
TRBD2	TRBJ2-5	19	.	TRBV15	TGTGCCACCAGCATGAGGGTGGGGAGCGGGGCTCTTCGACGGGAGACCCAGTACTTC	CATSMRVGSGALRRETQYF
.	TRBJ2-1	14	.	TRBV7-9	TGTGCCAGCAGCTTAGAGGGGTCCTACAATGAGCAGTTCTTC	CASSLEGSYNEQFF
.	TRBJ2-5	15	.	TRBV5-4	TGTGCCAGCAGCTTGGCTTTCCTAGCCCAAGAGACCCAGTACTTC	CASSLAFLAQETQYF
.	TRBJ2-7	13	.	TRBV5-1	TGCGCCAGCAGCTTGGACAGCCTCTACGAGCAGTACTTC	CASSLDSLYEQYF
.	TRBJ2-7	12	.	TRBV18	TGTGCCAGCTCACCCCAAGGGAACGAGCAGTACTTC	CASSPQGNEQYF
.	TRBJ2-7	13	.	TRBV7-7	TGTGCTAGCAGCCTTACCCCACCTGGCGAGCAGTACTTC	CASSLTPPGEQYF
TRBD2	TRBJ2-7	14	.	TRBV4-2	TGTGCCAGCAGCTTAGGCGGGGGGGCCTACGAGCAGTACTTC	CASSLGGGAYEQYF
.	TRBJ1-1	15	few	TRBV5-1	TGCGCCAGCAGCTTGGCTGGGGGCCTGTACACTGAAGCTTTCTTT	CASSLAGGLYTEAFF
.	TRBJ2-3	14	once	TRBV7-9	TGTGCCAGCAGCCCCGGACGGACGATACATACGCAGTATTTT	CASSPGRTIHTQYF
.	TRBJ1-1	14	.	TRBV5-6	TGTGCCAGCAGCTTGGGGTCCTATAACACTGAAGCTTTCTTT	CASSLGSYNTEAFF
.	TRBJ2-2	18	.	TRBV9	TGTGCCAGCAGCCCTCGTCGGACTGCAACAAGGAACACCGGGGAGCTGTTTTTT	CASSPRRTATRNTGELFF
.	TRBJ1-2	15	.	TRBV7-8	TGTGCCAGCAGGAGGGTATTGGCGAGTGGGGATGGCTACACCTTC	CASRRVLASGDGYTF
.	TRBJ1-2	13	once	TRBV6-5	TGTGCCAGCAGTGAAGTACAAGCTTATGGCTACACCTTC	CASSEVQAYGYTF
TRBD1	TRBJ1-5	13	many	TRBV23-1	TGCGCCAGCAAGGACAGGGGCAATCAGCCCCAGCATTTT	CASKDRGNQPQHF
.	TRBJ1-2	15	.	TRBV5-8	TGTGCCAGCAGCTCGGGAGGGCTTTCTAACTATGGCTACACCTTC	CASSSGGLSNYGYTF
.	TRBJ1-1	13	few	TRBV5-1	TGCGCCAGCAGCTGGGGGGGAGACACTGAAGCTTTCTTT	CASSWGGDTEAFF
.	TRBJ2-5	15	.	TRBV18	TGTGCCAGCTCACCCCAAGGGGGGTCCCAAGAGACCCAGTACTTC	CASSPQGGSQETQYF
TRBD1	TRBJ1-2	17	.	TRBV4-1	TGCGCCAGCAGCCAAGACGAGAACAGGGGGCTGGACTATGGCTACACCTTC	CASSQDENRGLDYGYTF
.	TRBJ2-2	15	.	TRBV4-3	TGCGCCAGCAGCCTTAGGATCCGGGGCACCGGGGAGCTGTTTTTT	CASSLRIRGTGELFF
TRBD2	TRBJ2-3	15	.	TRBV2	TGTGCCAGCAGTGACACTAGCGGCTACACAGATACGCAGTATTTT	CASSDTSGYTDTQYF
.	TRBJ2-4	15	.	TRBV28	TGTGCCAGCAGTTTGGCAGGGGATGCCAAAAACATTCAGTACTTC	CASSLAGDAKNIQYF
TRBD1	TRBJ2-3	15	once	TRBV11-3	TGTGCCAGCAGCCAAGGGTCACAGGGGACAGATACGCAGTATTTT	CASSQGSQGTDTQYF
.	TRBJ1-2	16	.	TRBV4-2	TGTGCCAGCAGCCAAGATCCGGGACCCTCAATCTATGGCTACACCTTC	CASSQDPGPSIYGYTF
.	TRBJ1-4	14	.	TRBV29-1	TGCAGCGCCAAAAGTTTTGCAACTAATGAAAAACTGTTTTTT	CSAKSFATNEKLFF
TRBD1	TRBJ1-3	15	.	TRBV13	TGTGCCAGCAGGCTAATAGGGACAGCTGGAAACACCATATATTTT	CASRLIGTAGNTIYF
TRBD1	TRBJ1-2	12	medium-sized	TRBV2	TGTGCCAGCAGCGCGACAGGGGGTGGCTACACCTTC	CASSATGGGYTF
TRBD2	TRBJ2-5	18	.	TRBV12-5	TGTGCTAGTGGTTTGGTACTAGCGGGGGCCGTAACACAAGAGACCCAGTACTTC	CASGLVLAGAVTQETQYF
.	TRBJ2-6	13	once	TRBV5-1	TGCGCCAGCAGCTTGGGAGGGGAAGGCGTCCTGACTTTC	CASSLGGEGVLTF
TRBD2	TRBJ2-3	15	.	TRBV5-4	TGTGCCCCGGGACTAGCGGGGGCCGGGAGAGATACGCAGTATTTT	CAPGLAGAGRDTQYF
TRBD2	TRBJ2-2	15	once	TRBV7-3	TGTGCCAGCAGCTTCAGCGGGGGGGGGACCGGGGAGCTGTTTTTT	CASSFSGGGTGELFF
TRBD1	TRBJ2-2	16	.	TRBV11-1	TGTGCCAGCAGCTCGCGGACAGGGGGCGGAAACGGGGAGCTGTTTTTT	CASSSRTGGGNGELFF
.	TRBJ2-4	13	.	TRBV7-3	TGTGCCAGCAGCTTAAAGGCAGGGGACATTCAGTACTTC	CASSLKAGDIQYF
TRBD1	TRBJ1-4	14	.	TRBV10-3	TGTGCCACCTCCCCGGGACAGGGGCACGAAAAACTGTTTTTT	CATSPGQGHEKLFF
TRBD1	TRBJ1-2	14	.	TRBV7-3	TGTGCCAGCAGTCCAGGGGGCGCTTACTATGGCTACACCTTC	CASSPGGAYYGYTF
.	TRBJ1-5	13	.	TRBV7-2	TGTGCCAGCAGCTCATATACTTATCAGCCCCAGCATTTT	CASSSYTYQPQHF
.	TRBJ2-3	14	.	TRBV4-3	TGCGCCAGCAGCCAAGGGGTTGAGGCAGATACGCAGTATTTT	CASSQGVEADTQYF
.	TRBJ2-7	17	.	TRBV18	TGTGCCAGCTCACCAGATCTCCCCGGGACGAGCTCCTACGAGCAGTACTTC	CASSPDLPGTSSYEQYF
.	TRBJ1-1	14	.	TRBV7-2	TGTGCCAGCAGCTTTACCGGGACGATCAGCGAAGCTTTCTTT	CASSFTGTISEAFF
.	TRBJ2-6	15	.	TRBV4-3	TGCGCCAGCAGCCATGCAGGGGCAGGGGCCAACGTCCTGACTTTC	CASSHAGAGANVLTF
TRBD1	TRBJ2-7	14	.	TRBV5-1	TGCGCCAGCAGCTTGGGGGGACAGGACTACGAGCAGTACTTC	CASSLGGQDYEQYF